The clone carrying this T cell receptor beta chain was seen a handful of times. Its target is unknown. The data were obtained in a study of CD4 T cells in relation to SARS-CoV-2 and coronaviruses. Regarding the study as a whole: In around three fifths of donors, memory CD4+ clonotypes crossrecognized SARS-CoV-2 and at least one common cold coronavirus spike.

Germline V CDR1 and CDR2: MDHEN, SYDVKM. The CDR3 totals 16 residues. Trimming removed 3 bases from V and 4 bases from J; junction bases left unmatched: 7. Libraries were prepared by immunoSEQ multiplex PCR; TCRdb keeps only in-frame clonotypes and omits some of them. There are about 39,000 clones in the sample; 77% occur only once, and roughly 20% lies in the top ten. The clonotype originates from an adult with COVID-19. The material sequenced was memory CD4+ T cells from PBMCs, cultured in vitro. The chain has TRBV28 and TRBJ2-3; 10 bases align to TRBD2. The CDR3 DNA reads TGTGCCAGCAGTTTCTCTAGCGGGAGTATTGCAGATACGCAGTATTTT. It specifies CASSFSSGSIADTQYF.